This T cell receptor (beta chain) was documented in a study of blood T cell repertoires in COVID-19 (TCRdb year 2020). For the wider study: Samples covering the acute and convalescent phases of COVID-19 were provided by collaborators in the United States, Italy and Spain. A de-identified subject ID, COVID-19 status, age in years and sex were almost always included in the sample metadata. The samples were drawn from two sources: the first 160 participants of the ongoing ImmuneRACE study, and about 1,300 subjects contributed by 6 global collaborators. HLA class I and class II types, where available, came from metadata supplied by the sample provider rather than from assay-based typing. The repertoires were released in a freely available public database intended as a resource for research on the immune response to SARS-CoV-2. Subjects who had been exposed to COVID-19, were actively infected with it, or had recovered from it provided the deeply sampled blood TCRbeta repertoires that made up the dataset. The material from the prospective study consisted of cDNA or gDNA derived from T cells, B-cell-depleted T cells, or PBMCs.

Sequences SQVTM (CDR1) and ANQGSEA (CDR2) are obtained from the germline V gene. The CDR3 spans 14 residues, from the cysteine through the phenylalanine. Kept here is only the CDR3 DNA, which spans 42 bases and is read in frame from base 1. At the junction V is shortened by 7 bases and J by 4 bases, with 16 bases in between. To note about this clone: Its antigen target is currently unknown. No base qualities exist here, and no much larger clone lies one base off it.

Collaborating institutions collected whole blood in K2EDTA tubes following their own protocols. For TCRbeta analysis, collaborator samples were shipped as frozen whole blood, as isolated PBMCs, or as DNA extracted from either sample type. The immunoSEQ Assay, a bias-controlled multiplex PCR, was used to amplify TCRbeta CDR3 regions from genomic DNA. The authors processed their data as follows. The number of nucleated cells in each sample was estimated from the amplification of reference gene primers within the assay. To quantify the absolute abundance of each unique TCRbeta CDR3 rearrangement, sequence reads were collapsed and filtered. For each sample, productive Simpson clonality was calculated as the square root of Simpson's diversity index over productive rearrangements. Drawn from immuneACCESS, this table holds only the in-frame rearrangements with V and J called that TCRdb kept. Clones are partly lost; checked studies trace under half to an unresolved V gene and leave the rest unexplained. The DNA was the basis for D and trimming; V, J and clone size are from that table. The sample table lists hundreds of thousands of clones, approximately 85% of them with a count of one. Under 15% of the sample rests with the top ten.

Broader findings and caveats from the paper: The quantity of clinical and demographic metadata differed by source and by participant and was supplied without curation.

This clonotype was obtained from a woman aged 55 to 70 with active or convalescent COVID-19. The rearrangement combines TRBV29-1 with TRBJ2-2; the best D guess is TRBD1, with 6 bases matching. Input material: peripheral blood. The CDR3 has the sequence CSGYETGITGELFF. The DNA reads TGCAGCGGTTATGAAACAGGGATCACCGGGGAGCTGTTTTTT.